This is a list of T cell receptor beta chains from one sample in a study of T cell responses to AZD1222 COVID-19 vaccine. Here immunoSEQ multiplex PCR was the method, and the copy in TCRdb shows in-frame clones only, minus some. There are over 150,000 clones in the sample; roughly 90% occur only once, and 2.6% lies in the top ten. The sequencing used peripheral blood, collected on day 0 of AZD1222 vaccination. The receptors shown here come from an adult in good health. CDR3s include the opening cysteine and the closing phenylalanine or tryptophan. A D gene is named only where the DNA matches it firmly.

>12|TRBV7-9|NA
CASSPFNTEAFF
>16|TRBV27|NA
CASSIDPGHMNTEAFF
>14|TRBV19|TRBD1
CASSFRGSNQPQHF
>13|TRBV24-1|NA
CATKQGTGNEQYF
>18|TRBV7-2|NA
CASSLAAALMSGANVLTF
>16|TRBV5-1|NA
CASSLESSSYNSPLHF
>13|TRBV6-5|NA
CASSLTGNTEAFF
>14|TRBV19|TRBD2
CASMGGLADYEQYF
>15|TRBV7-9|NA
CASSLGAETSYEQYF
>13|TRBV5-1|NA
CASSLWGDTEAFF
>14|TRBV7-2|TRBD2
CASSPRASGSAQFF
>13|TRBV7-9|NA
CASSLDVGEKLFF
>15|TRBV10-2|TRBD2
CASRRTSGLTDTQYF
>13|TRBV19|NA
CASMPNRMGGYTF
>16|TRBV2|TRBD1
CASSSDRLRSNNEQFF
>14|TRBV18|TRBD2
CASSTWEGAYEQYF
>14|TRBV5-4|NA
CASSLAQGGYEQYF
>13|TRBV24-1|NA
CATSHQDTDTQYF
>14|TRBV28|NA
CASSSTGKRYEQYF
>18|TRBV3-1/TRBV3-2|TRBD2
CASSQDRRLAEFQETQYF
>14|TRBV5-6|TRBD1
CASSIAGQGHGYTF
>12|TRBV28|NA
CASKEAGNEQFF
>13|TRBV27|TRBD1
CASSPDRGYEQYF
>11|TRBV19|NA
CASGYYNEQFF
>17|TRBV11-2|NA
CASSLGRWQPTNYGYTF
>18|TRBV4-2|TRBD1
CASSQGSILRDRAYEQYF
>15|TRBV19|TRBD1
CASSYRDREYEKLFF
>14|TRBV6-4|NA
CASSDQGTIGELFF
>13|TRBV2|TRBD1
CASSRDRAQPQHF
>15|TRBV5-1|NA
CASSLGAGANYGYTF
>13|TRBV4-1|NA
CASSQGGSDTQYF
>13|TRBV6-5|NA
CASSPRLNTEAFF
>14|TRBV7-3|NA
CASSPPYAGRSYTF
>13|TRBV29-1|NA
CSVEPTAGNTIYF
>15|TRBV5-8|TRBD1
CASSRTGGPNQPQHF
>16|TRBV3-1/TRBV3-2|TRBD1
CASSLKGTAPSSPLHF
>14|TRBV7-9|NA
CASSWGGSQETQYF
>14|TRBV2|NA
CASSKGSLGQPQHF
>15|TRBV28|NA
CASSLWRAIRSAEFF
>14|TRBV6-5|NA
CASSLKIEGNEQFF
>13|TRBV11-2|NA
CASSPGRFYGYTF